This entry is about one TCR beta chain. Its cognate antigen is unknown. The sample comes from a study of response to subunit inactivated influenza vaccine. Study-wide findings and caveats: The authors suggested that every seasonal influenza vaccination recruits few new T cells.

TCRdb re-called the RT-PCR reads through MiXCR, storing one row per CDR3 protein. Of 800,000 or so distinct CDR3 sequences in the sample, over 20% were seen once. The CDR3 has 14 residues. Trimming cost V 7 bases and J 6 bases; bases outside gene matches: 8. CDR1 and CDR2 from the germline V gene are DFQATT and SNEGSKA (reference sequence). The sequence was obtained from a man aged 50-59 years who received an inactivated influenza vaccine. The chain uses TRBV20-1 and TRBJ2-3, with TRBD2 identical over 12 bases. Sequences were derived from PBMCs from blood, sampled more than 4 days after vaccination. DNA of the CDR3: TGCAGTGTCCCTAGCGGGGGGGCCGGTGATACGCAGTATTTT. Its translation is CSVPSGGAGDTQYF.